This T cell receptor beta chain was observed in a study of blood T cell repertoires in COVID-19. Overall study: The cDNA or gDNA used as material had been derived from T cells, B-cell-depleted T cells, or PBMCs.

Trimming shortened V by 5 bases and J by 7 bases, and 15 bases separated the two germline ends. The CDR3 totals 13 residues. The germline gives CDR1 PRHDT, CDR2 FYEKMQ (reference sequence). Per the study methods: For nucleated cells, counts were estimated from reference gene primer amplification. Clones were read by immunoSEQ multiplex PCR, and TCRdb kept only the in-frame ones, dropping some. V, J and clone size were drawn from that table, and D and trimming were deduced from the DNA. Here the sample spans roughly 95,000 clones, over 80% being singletons. The V call is TRBV13, the J call TRBJ2-7; D call uncertain. What was sequenced was peripheral blood. The TCR comes from a man aged 80 or over with acute or convalescent COVID-19. Written as DNA, the CDR3 is TGTGCCAGCAGCCAGATGCGGATGGAAGAGCAGTACTTC. This sequence encodes CASSQMRMEEQYF.